This TCR beta chain was found in a study of early T cells in non-severe SARS-CoV-2 infection. Study-wide points: VDJdb matching, biased toward anti-spike CD8 responses, missed private and CD4 specificities.

Many counts were recorded for this clonotype. Its antigen is unidentified. TCRdb fed the 5' RACE reads into MiXCR, producing one record per CDR3 protein. The table includes 70,000 or so distinct CDR3 sequences, around 13% detected once. The CDR3 is 13 residues long. The V end lost 0 bases, the J end lost 8 bases, and 10 bases lay between the germline ends. Germline CDR1 and CDR2: LGHDT and YNNKEL (reference sequence). The chain uses TRBV3-1 and TRBJ1-2; a possible D gene is TRBD1 (5 bases). The sequence derives from an adult who was a healthcare worker with PCR-confirmed SARS-CoV-2 infection or an uninfected control (not recorded which). Sequencing input: whole blood. The CDR3 region is CASSQDSGDGYTF. CDR3 coding DNA: TGTGCCAGCAGCCAAGATTCGGGGGACGGCTACACCTTC.